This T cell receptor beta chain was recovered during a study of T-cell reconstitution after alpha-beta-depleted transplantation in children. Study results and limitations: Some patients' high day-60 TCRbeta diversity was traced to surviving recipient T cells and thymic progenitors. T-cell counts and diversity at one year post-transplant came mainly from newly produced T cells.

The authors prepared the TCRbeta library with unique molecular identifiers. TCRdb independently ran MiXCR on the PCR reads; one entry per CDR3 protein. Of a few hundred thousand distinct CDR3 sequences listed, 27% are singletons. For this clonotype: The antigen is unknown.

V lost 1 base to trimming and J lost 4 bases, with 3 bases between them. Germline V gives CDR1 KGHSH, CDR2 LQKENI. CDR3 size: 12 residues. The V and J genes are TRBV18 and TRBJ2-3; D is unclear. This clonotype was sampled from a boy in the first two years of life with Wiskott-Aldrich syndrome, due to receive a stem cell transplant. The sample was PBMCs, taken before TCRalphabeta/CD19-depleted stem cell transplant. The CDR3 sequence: CASSPLPDTQYF. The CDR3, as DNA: TGTGCCAGCTCACCACTTCCAGATACGCAGTATTTT.